The next 10 T cell receptor beta chains were all read from a single sample in a study of T cell clonotyping in hematopoietic cell transplantation. Assay: immunoSEQ multiplex PCR; the TCRdb copy retains only in-frame clones and omits some. In the table there are around 11,000 clones, around 90% of which are singletons. Sample: PBMCs, taken 180 days after allogeneic stem cell transplant. These receptors all come from a male patient aged 60-69 years who had an allogeneic stem cell transplant from an unrelated donor, so the T cells may come from the graft donor. Some clones in this sample may be carry-over from other donors' samples.

The chain uses TRBV25-1 and TRBJ1-2; tentative D call: TRBD1 (5 bases). The CDR3 is 14 residues long. CDR1 is MGHDK and CDR2 is SYGVNS in the germline V gene. The V end lost 4 bases, the J end lost 4 bases, and 13 bases lay between the germline ends. CDR3 residues: CASSVGDYGYGYTF. CDR3 bases: TGTGCCAGCAGTGTAGGGGATTACGGCTATGGCTACACCTTC.

This chain links TRBV4-1 with TRBJ1-1; D not certain. The V end was cut by 0 bases, the J end by 1 base, with 6 bases between. Germline lookup yields CDR1 MGHRA and CDR2 YSYEKL. This CDR3 region has 14 residues. This CDR3 is CASSQDPGNTEAFF. The CDR3 DNA is TGCGCCAGCAGCCAAGATCCGGGGAACACTGAAGCTTTCTTT.

This chain links TRBV9 with TRBJ2-1; D is ambiguous. Germline V gene lookup returns CDR1 SGDLS and CDR2 YYNGEE. Trimming removed 0 bases from V and 8 bases from J, with 6 bases in between. The CDR3 is 12 amino acids. The CDR3, as DNA: TGTGCCAGCAGCGTAGAAGGGCATGAGCAGTTCTTC. Translated, it gives CASSVEGHEQFF.

The V call is TRBV21-1, the J call TRBJ2-2; TRBD2, as called in the table, went unchecked against the DNA. TRBV21-1 is a pseudogene segment. The CDR3 is 17 amino acids. DNA for the CDR3: TGTGCCAGCAGCGCCACTAGCGGGGCTAACCCTCGGGGGGAGCTGTTTTTT. This encodes CASSATSGANPRGELFF.

The V and J genes are TRBV29-1 and TRBJ1-5, with D tentatively TRBD1 (5 bases). The CDR3 covers 13 residues. Trimming took off 3 bases at V and 7 bases at J, with 13 bases between the two ends. From germline, CDR1 is SQVTM and CDR2 ANQGSEA. In DNA form, the CDR3 reads TGCAGCGTTGACAGGGCGTGGGGGCAGCCCCAGCATTTT. It specifies CSVDRAWGQPQHF. Complete variable domain (other parts from reference TRBV29-1 and TRBJ1-5): SAVISQKPSRDICQRGTSLTIQCQVDSQVTMMFWYRQQPGQSLTLIATANQGSEATYESGFVIDKFPISRPNLTFSTLTVSNMSPEDSSIYLCSVDRAWGQPQHFGDGTRLSIL.

This clone was detected once. This sequence joins TRBV4-1 and TRBJ2-3; D call uncertain. Germline V gene data show CDR1 as MGHRA and CDR2 as YSYEKL. This CDR3 comprises 16 residues. V was trimmed by 0 bases and J by 2 bases, leaving 12 bases between them. CDR3 residues: CASSQEGNPDTDTQYF. CDR3 bases: TGCGCCAGCAGCCAAGAGGGGAACCCAGACACAGATACGCAGTATTTT.

The chain combines TRBV7-2 with TRBJ2-7; tentatively, D is TRBD2 (5 bases). The CDR3 is 15 amino acids. Deletions cut 3 bases from V and 5 bases from J, with 17 bases between. CDR1 SGHTA and CDR2 FQGNSA come from the germline V gene. CDR3 amino acids: CASSFVQADRHEQYF. CDR3 coding DNA: TGTGCCAGCAGCTTTGTACAAGCGGATCGGCACGAGCAGTACTTC.

This clone was recorded a few times. The rearrangement links TRBV2 to TRBJ2-7; TRBD2 matches at 11 bases. The CDR3 is made up of 14 amino acids. The junction had 7 bases not matched to a gene; V was cut back by 6 bases and J by 6 bases. Germline CDR1 and CDR2: SNHLY and FYNNEI. This CDR3 reads CASSPTSGVGEQYF. The CDR3 DNA follows: TGTGCCAGCAGCCCGACTAGCGGGGTGGGCGAGCAGTACTTC.

The rearrangement links TRBV5-4 to TRBJ1-2; D is unclear. Trimming shortened V by 0 bases and J by 8 bases, and 14 bases separated the two germline ends. The germline V gene has CDR1 SGHNT and CDR2 YYREEE (reference sequence). CDR3 length: 14 amino acids. Here the CDR3 reads CASSLGQDLGGYTF. The CDR3 DNA is TGTGCCAGCAGCTTGGGCCAGGACCTCGGAGGCTACACCTTC.

V and J are TRBV20-1 and TRBJ2-7; possibly TRBD1 or TRBD2 for D (5 bases each). Trimming took off 7 bases at V and 3 bases at J, with 10 bases between the two ends. Germline V gene lookup returns CDR1 DFQATT and CDR2 SNEGSKA (reference sequence). The CDR3 is made up of 11 amino acids. The CDR3 DNA follows: TGCAGTGTGGGACCTTACTACGAGCAGTACTTC. It is translated as CSVGPYYEQYF.